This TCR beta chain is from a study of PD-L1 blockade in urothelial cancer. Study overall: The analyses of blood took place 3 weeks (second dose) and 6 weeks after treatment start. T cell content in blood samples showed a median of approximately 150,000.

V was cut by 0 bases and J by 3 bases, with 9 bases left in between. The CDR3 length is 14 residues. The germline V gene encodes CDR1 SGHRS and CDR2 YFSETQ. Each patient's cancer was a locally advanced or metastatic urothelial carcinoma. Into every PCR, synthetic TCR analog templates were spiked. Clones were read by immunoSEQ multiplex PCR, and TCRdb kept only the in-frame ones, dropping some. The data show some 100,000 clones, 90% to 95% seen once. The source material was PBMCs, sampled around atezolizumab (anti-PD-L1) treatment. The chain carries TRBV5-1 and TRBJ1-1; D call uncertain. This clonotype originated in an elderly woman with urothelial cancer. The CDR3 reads CASSLGDRDTEAFF. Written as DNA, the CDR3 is TGCGCCAGCAGCTTGGGTGACCGGGACACTGAAGCTTTCTTT.